This T cell receptor beta chain was recovered during a study of cytomegalovirus exposure and HLA in healthy donors. PCR involved 60 Vbeta and 13 Jbeta primers. Generated by immunoSEQ multiplex PCR, the TCRdb table keeps only in-frame clones and is missing some. The sample yields about 150,000 clones, around 80% seen once. V shed 5 bases and J 1 base; nucleotides not matched to a gene: 7. The germline gives CDR1 SQVTM, CDR2 ANQGSEA. The CDR3 is made up of 15 amino acids. Study-wide points: The authors judged a highly shared variant cluster likely a sequencing artifact.

To note about this clone: Its antigen is unknown.

This chain joins TRBV29-1 and TRBJ2-3; 9 bases fit TRBD1. Sequencing was done on a sample of PBMCs. The TCR comes from a man aged 30 to 45 in good health and CMV-seropositive. The CDR3 DNA is TGCAGCGTTAATACAGGGGGCGAGCGCACAGATACGCAGTATTTT. Amino acid sequence: CSVNTGGERTDTQYF.